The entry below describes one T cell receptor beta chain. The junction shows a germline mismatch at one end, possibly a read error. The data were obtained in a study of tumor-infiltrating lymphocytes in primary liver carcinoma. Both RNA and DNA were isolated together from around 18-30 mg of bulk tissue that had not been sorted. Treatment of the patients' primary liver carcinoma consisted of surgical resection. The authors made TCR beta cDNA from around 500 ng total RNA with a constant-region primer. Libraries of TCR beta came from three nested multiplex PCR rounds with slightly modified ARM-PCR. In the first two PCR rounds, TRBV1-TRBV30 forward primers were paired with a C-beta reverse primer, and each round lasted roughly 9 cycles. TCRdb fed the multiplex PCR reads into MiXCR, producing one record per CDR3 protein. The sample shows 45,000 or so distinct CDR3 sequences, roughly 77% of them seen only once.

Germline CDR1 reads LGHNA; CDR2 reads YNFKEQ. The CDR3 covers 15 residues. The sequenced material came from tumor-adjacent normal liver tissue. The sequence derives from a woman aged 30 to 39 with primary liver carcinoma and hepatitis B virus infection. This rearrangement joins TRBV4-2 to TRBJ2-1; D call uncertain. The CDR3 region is CVSSLASSSYNAQFF. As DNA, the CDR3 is TGTGTCAGCAGCCTGGCCTCGAGCTCCTACAATGCGCAGTTCTTC.